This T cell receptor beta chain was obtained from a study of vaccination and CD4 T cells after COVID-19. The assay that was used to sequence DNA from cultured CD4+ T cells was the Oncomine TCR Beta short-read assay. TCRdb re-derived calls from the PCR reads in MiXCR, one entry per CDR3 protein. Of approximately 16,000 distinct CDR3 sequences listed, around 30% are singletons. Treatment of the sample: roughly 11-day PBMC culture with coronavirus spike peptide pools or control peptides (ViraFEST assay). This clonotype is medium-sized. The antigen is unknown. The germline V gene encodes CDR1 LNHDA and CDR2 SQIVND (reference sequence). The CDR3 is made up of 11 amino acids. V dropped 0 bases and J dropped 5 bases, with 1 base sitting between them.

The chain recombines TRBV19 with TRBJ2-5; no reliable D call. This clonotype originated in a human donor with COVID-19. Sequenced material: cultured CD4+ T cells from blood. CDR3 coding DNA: TGTGCCAGTAGTATAGATGAGACCCAGTACTTC. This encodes CASSIDETQYF.